The rows below give T cell receptor beta chains drawn from one sample of a study of immune characterization of retroperitoneal liposarcoma. TCRdb re-analysed the PCR reads in MiXCR, keeping a single row per CDR3 protein. The sample lists 2,500 or so distinct CDR3 sequences; just under 50% were seen once. Sequenced sample: tumor tissue. The receptors stem from a female donor with retroperitoneal liposarcoma. Both conserved end residues are part of each CDR3. Each record gives: clone size, V gene, J gene, D gene, CDR3 protein, CDR3 DNA. A D gene is named only where the DNA matches it firmly. Clone size appears in some rows only: once, few, many, or a class for an expanded clone.

medium-sized	TRBV7-2	TRBJ2-5	-	CASSLDGPWRETQYF	TGTGCCAGCAGCTTAGATGGACCTTGGCGGGAGACCCAGTACTTC
-	TRBV6-1	TRBJ2-1	TRBD2	CASSEAGGHYEQFF	TGTGCCAGCAGTGAGGCGGGAGGGCACTACGAGCAGTTCTTC
-	TRBV12-3/TRBV12-4	TRBJ2-1	TRBD2	CASSLGGTFDEQFF	TGTGCCAGCAGCCTCGGGGGGACTTTTGATGAGCAGTTCTTC
once	TRBV6-5	TRBJ2-1	-	CATTDRVRGSFF	TGTGCCACAACTGACCGGGTCCGGGGCTCGTTCTTC
-	TRBV6-1	TRBJ1-2	-	CASSEAVGKGGYTF	TGTGCCAGCAGTGAAGCAGTGGGTAAAGGAGGCTACACCTTC
-	TRBV10-2	TRBJ2-2	TRBD2	CASSETGGTGELFF	TGCGCCAGCAGTGAGACGGGAGGAACCGGGGAGCTGTTTTTT
-	TRBV7-8	TRBJ2-2	-	CASSLVQGPGELFF	TGTGCCAGCAGCTTAGTACAGGGCCCCGGGGAGCTGTTTTTT
-	TRBV7-6	TRBJ2-7	-	CASSLAYFNEQYF	TGTGCCAGCAGCTTAGCGTACTTCAATGAGCAGTACTTC
-	TRBV11-1	TRBJ1-6	-	CASSLGGTQQYF	TGTGCCAGCAGCTTAGGAGGGACGCAGCAGTACTTT
medium-sized	TRBV7-7	TRBJ2-5	-	CASSLPDGETQYF	TGTGCTAGCAGCTTGCCCGACGGCGAGACCCAGTACTTC
-	TRBV27	TRBJ2-4	-	CASSHDSSYNEQYF	TGTGCCAGCAGTCACGATAGCTCCTACAATGAGCAGTACTTC
-	TRBV6-1	TRBJ1-3	-	CASSEATAGSGNTIYF	TGTGCCAGCAGTGAAGCGACAGCTGGATCTGGAAACACCATATATTTT
-	TRBV6-1	TRBJ2-5	TRBD2	CASSVGGRAMETQYF	TGTGCCAGCAGTGTTGGCGGGAGGGCCATGGAGACCCAGTACTTC
-	TRBV4-1	TRBJ1-4	-	CASSQAGGQGSEKLFF	TGCGCCAGCAGCCAAGCCGGGGGGCAGGGCTCTGAAAAACTGTTTTTT
few	TRBV5-6	TRBJ2-1	-	CASSFIGGLSSYNEQFF	TGTGCCAGCAGCTTCATTGGAGGGCTGAGCTCCTACAATGAGCAGTTCTTC
-	TRBV6-1	TRBJ2-3	TRBD2	CASRTSGPTDTQYF	TGTGCCAGCAGGACTAGCGGACCCACAGATACGCAGTATTTT
-	TRBV11-3	TRBJ2-1	-	CASSPVYCPWLAKNIQFF	TGTGCCAGCAGCCCGGTTTATTGCCCCTGGCTAGCCAAAAACATTCAGTTCTTC
-	TRBV6-2/TRBV6-3	TRBJ2-1	TRBD1	CASSSRDRGFANEQFF	TGTGCCAGCAGTTCCCGGGACAGGGGGTTCGCAAATGAGCAGTTCTTC
-	TRBV11-3	TRBJ2-5	TRBD1	CASRLMGQRYF	TGTGCCAGCAGGTTAATGGGACAGCGGTACTTC
-	TRBV6-1	TRBJ2-1	TRBD2	CASQLAGAGSEQFF	TGTGCCAGCCAACTAGCGGGAGCCGGAAGTGAGCAGTTCTTC
-	TRBV11-2	TRBJ2-3	TRBD2	CASSLVTSGADTQYF	TGTGCCAGCAGCTTAGTGACTAGCGGGGCAGATACGCAGTATTTT
-	TRBV6-6	TRBJ2-5	-	CASSYHDGRETQYF	TGTGCCAGCAGTTACCACGACGGGCGGGAGACCCAGTACTTC
medium-sized	TRBV6-1	TRBJ2-1	-	CASSEAETQFF	TGTGCCAGCAGTGAAGCAGAGACCCAGTTCTTC
-	TRBV6-1	TRBJ2-7	-	CASSEWKRLGYEQYF	TGTGCCAGCAGTGAATGGAAGCGCCTAGGCTACGAGCAGTACTTC